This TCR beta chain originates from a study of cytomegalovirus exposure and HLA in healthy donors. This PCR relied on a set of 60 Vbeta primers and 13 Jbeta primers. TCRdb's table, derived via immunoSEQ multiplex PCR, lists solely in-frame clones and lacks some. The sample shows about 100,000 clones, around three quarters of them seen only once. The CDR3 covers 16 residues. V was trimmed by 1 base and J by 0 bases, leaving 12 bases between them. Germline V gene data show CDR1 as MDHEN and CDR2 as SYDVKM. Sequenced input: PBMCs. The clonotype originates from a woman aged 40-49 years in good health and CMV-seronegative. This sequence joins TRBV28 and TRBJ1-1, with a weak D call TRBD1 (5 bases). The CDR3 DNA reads TGTGCCAGCAGTTTATACCTTTCAGGGATGAACACTGAAGCTTTCTTT. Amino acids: CASSLYLSGMNTEAFF.